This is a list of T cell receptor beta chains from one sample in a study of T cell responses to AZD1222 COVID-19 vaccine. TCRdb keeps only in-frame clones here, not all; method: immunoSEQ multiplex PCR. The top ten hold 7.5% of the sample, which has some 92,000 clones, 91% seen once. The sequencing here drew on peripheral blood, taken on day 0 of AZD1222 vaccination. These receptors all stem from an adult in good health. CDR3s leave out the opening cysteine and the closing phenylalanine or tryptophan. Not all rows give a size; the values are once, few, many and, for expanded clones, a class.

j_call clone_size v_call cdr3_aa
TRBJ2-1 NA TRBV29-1 SVERGTGEYNEQF
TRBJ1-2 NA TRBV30 AWSVGQGGYGYT
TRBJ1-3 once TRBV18 ASSPSYPENSGNTIY
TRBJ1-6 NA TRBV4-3 ASSQEVGQLHSPLH
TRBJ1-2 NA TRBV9 ASSPSGQGANDGYT
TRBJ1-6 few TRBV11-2 ASSRQGPTNSPLH
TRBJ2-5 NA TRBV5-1 ASSLGPGETQY
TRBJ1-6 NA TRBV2 ASSERGREANSPLH
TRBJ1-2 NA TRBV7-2 ASSLHLRGSYGYT
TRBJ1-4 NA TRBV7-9 ASSFPGGRDIDEKLF
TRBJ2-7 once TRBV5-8 AIARSGQGSGEQY
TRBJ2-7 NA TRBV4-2 ASSPRDRAYEQY
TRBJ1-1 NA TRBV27 ASSLSWPMNTEAF
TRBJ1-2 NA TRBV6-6 ASSSDRASPLIANYGYT
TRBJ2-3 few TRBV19 ATEAPGDTQY
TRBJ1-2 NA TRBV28 ASSLFGTGSFSWGYT
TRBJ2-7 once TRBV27 ASSVLAGGYEQY
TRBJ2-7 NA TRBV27 ASSLARGSYEQY
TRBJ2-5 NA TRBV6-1 ASSEEAGGQETQY
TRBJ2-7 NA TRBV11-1 ASSLTGTEQY